This is a list of T cell receptor beta chains from one sample in a study of T-cell reconstitution after alpha-beta-depleted transplantation in children. MiXCR, applied by TCRdb to the PCR reads, yields one record per CDR3 protein. The table includes some 200,000 distinct CDR3 sequences, roughly 15% detected once. This material consisted of PBMCs from the stem cell graft donor, taken from the stem cell graft. The source is a human donor who donated a stem cell graft to a child with acute lymphoblastic leukemia. Each CDR3 is given with its conserved first and last residue. The D gene is left open where the match is weak. The size of a clone is reported for some rows only, either as once, few or many, or as a class for expanded clones.

CDR3nt: TGCGCCAGCAGCCAACCCGGGGGTGGAGAGACCCAGTACTTC; CDR3aa: CASSQPGGGETQYF; v_gene: TRBV4-1; d_gene: .; abundance: .; j_gene: TRBJ2-5
CDR3nt: TGCGCCAGCAGCCGCCCGCAGGGGGCAGGGTTTCAAGAGACCCAGTACTTC; CDR3aa: CASSRPQGAGFQETQYF; v_gene: TRBV5-1; d_gene: TRBD1; abundance: .; j_gene: TRBJ2-5
CDR3nt: TGTGCCAGCAGGAGGACAGGTACACCGTTCGGTGACGAGCAGTACTTC; CDR3aa: CASRRTGTPFGDEQYF; v_gene: TRBV7-9; d_gene: TRBD1; abundance: many; j_gene: TRBJ2-7
CDR3nt: TGTGCCAGCAGCCGGACTAGCGGGAGAGTCACCTACAATGAGCAGTTCTTC; CDR3aa: CASSRTSGRVTYNEQFF; v_gene: TRBV11-1; d_gene: TRBD2; abundance: .; j_gene: TRBJ2-1
CDR3nt: TGCGCCAGCAGCTTGTTGCCAGGGAACACCGGGGAGCTGTTTTTT; CDR3aa: CASSLLPGNTGELFF; v_gene: TRBV5-1; d_gene: .; abundance: many; j_gene: TRBJ2-2
CDR3nt: TGCGCCAGCAAATTTGGGCCAGAGGGTGAAGCTTTCTTT; CDR3aa: CASKFGPEGEAFF; v_gene: TRBV5-1; d_gene: .; abundance: many; j_gene: TRBJ1-1
CDR3nt: TGCGCCAGCAGCTTGAACCCCCAGGAGGCTGAAGCTTTCTTT; CDR3aa: CASSLNPQEAEAFF; v_gene: TRBV5-1; d_gene: .; abundance: many; j_gene: TRBJ1-1
CDR3nt: TGTGCCAGCAGCTTGCCGGGGTCTGGGGCCAACGTCCTGACTTTC; CDR3aa: CASSLPGSGANVLTF; v_gene: TRBV5-5; d_gene: .; abundance: many; j_gene: TRBJ2-6
CDR3nt: TGTGCCAGCAGCCTGGGGAGAACCAATCAGCCCCAGCATTTT; CDR3aa: CASSLGRTNQPQHF; v_gene: TRBV12-3/TRBV12-4; d_gene: .; abundance: many; j_gene: TRBJ1-5
CDR3nt: TGTGCCAGCAGCCTAGGCGGGACTAGCGGGAAGGAGACCCAGTACTTC; CDR3aa: CASSLGGTSGKETQYF; v_gene: TRBV6-1; d_gene: TRBD2; abundance: many; j_gene: TRBJ2-5
CDR3nt: TGTGCCAGCAGTTTCGCAGGGTACACCGGGGAGCTGTTTTTT; CDR3aa: CASSFAGYTGELFF; v_gene: TRBV12-3/TRBV12-4; d_gene: .; abundance: many; j_gene: TRBJ2-2
CDR3nt: TGTGCCAGCAGCCGTGCGGACGGATACTATGGCTACACCTTC; CDR3aa: CASSRADGYYGYTF; v_gene: TRBV12-3/TRBV12-4; d_gene: .; abundance: many; j_gene: TRBJ1-2
CDR3nt: TGTGCCAGCAGTTTCGCTGAGCAGTTCTTC; CDR3aa: CASSFAEQFF; v_gene: TRBV12-3/TRBV12-4; d_gene: .; abundance: many; j_gene: TRBJ2-1
CDR3nt: TGTGCCAGCAGTGAATCGGGGGACGTACTAGCCAAAAACATTCAGTACTTC; CDR3aa: CASSESGDVLAKNIQYF; v_gene: TRBV25-1; d_gene: .; abundance: many; j_gene: TRBJ2-4
CDR3nt: TGTGCCAGCAGTTACCCGGGACAGGGATACTATGGCTACACCTTC; CDR3aa: CASSYPGQGYYGYTF; v_gene: TRBV6-5; d_gene: TRBD1; abundance: many; j_gene: TRBJ1-2
CDR3nt: TGCGCCAGCAGCCAAGACCCGGGGTATGGCTACACCTTC; CDR3aa: CASSQDPGYGYTF; v_gene: TRBV4-1; d_gene: .; abundance: many; j_gene: TRBJ1-2
CDR3nt: TGTGCCAGCAGCTTAGCCGCATACCCTTCCTATAATTCACCCCTCCACTTT; CDR3aa: CASSLAAYPSYNSPLHF; v_gene: TRBV7-4; d_gene: .; abundance: many; j_gene: TRBJ1-6
CDR3nt: TGCGCCAGCAGTAGGAGGCAATCGAACACCGGGGAGCTGTTTTTT; CDR3aa: CASSRRQSNTGELFF; v_gene: TRBV5-1; d_gene: .; abundance: many; j_gene: TRBJ2-2
CDR3nt: TGCGCCAGCAGCTCCCTGACAGGGGGGGACACTGAAGCTTTCTTT; CDR3aa: CASSSLTGGDTEAFF; v_gene: TRBV5-1; d_gene: TRBD1; abundance: many; j_gene: TRBJ1-1
CDR3nt: TGTGCCAGCAGCTTGGAACTAGTCTATGAGCAGTTCTTC; CDR3aa: CASSLELVYEQFF; v_gene: TRBV5-4; d_gene: .; abundance: many; j_gene: TRBJ2-1
CDR3nt: TGTGCCAGCAGCCCGGTTGCGGGAGGGCCTAAAGTGCAGTACTTC; CDR3aa: CASSPVAGGPKVQYF; v_gene: TRBV7-6; d_gene: TRBD2; abundance: many; j_gene: TRBJ2-7
CDR3nt: TGTGCTAGTGGGGTCGGGACAGGGGCCTCCGGGGAGCTGTTTTTT; CDR3aa: CASGVGTGASGELFF; v_gene: TRBV12-5; d_gene: TRBD1; abundance: many; j_gene: TRBJ2-2
CDR3nt: TGTGCCAGCAGCCCGACAGGGGATGGCTACACCTTC; CDR3aa: CASSPTGDGYTF; v_gene: TRBV12-3/TRBV12-4; d_gene: TRBD1; abundance: many; j_gene: TRBJ1-2
CDR3nt: TGTGCCAGCAGCCAAGAGTCGGGTCTGGAGCAGTACTTC; CDR3aa: CASSQESGLEQYF; v_gene: TRBV3-1; d_gene: .; abundance: many; j_gene: TRBJ2-7
CDR3nt: TGCAGTGCTAGGCTGCCAGCGGGAGTTGTAGGGAAGCAGTTCTTC; CDR3aa: CSARLPAGVVGKQFF; v_gene: TRBV20-1; d_gene: TRBD2; abundance: many; j_gene: TRBJ2-1
CDR3nt: TGTGCCAGCAGGCTAGCGGGAGCGTTCGGCGCTGAGCAGTTCTTC; CDR3aa: CASRLAGAFGAEQFF; v_gene: TRBV2; d_gene: TRBD2; abundance: .; j_gene: TRBJ2-1
CDR3nt: TGCAGCGTTGACGACAACAGGGGGCTGAACACTGAAGCTTTCTTT; CDR3aa: CSVDDNRGLNTEAFF; v_gene: TRBV29-1; d_gene: TRBD1; abundance: many; j_gene: TRBJ1-1
CDR3nt: TGTGCCAGCAGCCCCGTGAACGAGCAGTACTTC; CDR3aa: CASSPVNEQYF; v_gene: TRBV5-8; d_gene: .; abundance: many; j_gene: TRBJ2-7
CDR3nt: TGCAGCGTTGAGACAGGGGCCTCTAACTATGGCTACACCTTC; CDR3aa: CSVETGASNYGYTF; v_gene: TRBV29-1; d_gene: TRBD1; abundance: many; j_gene: TRBJ1-2
CDR3nt: TGTGCCAGCAGTTTAGGGACACGGGCAACAGATACGCAGTATTTT; CDR3aa: CASSLGTRATDTQYF; v_gene: TRBV27; d_gene: .; abundance: many; j_gene: TRBJ2-3
CDR3nt: TGTGCCAGCAGTTACTCGAAATTGAGCGGGCAAAGCCATGAGCAGTTCTTC; CDR3aa: CASSYSKLSGQSHEQFF; v_gene: TRBV6-5; d_gene: .; abundance: .; j_gene: TRBJ2-1
CDR3nt: TGTGCCAGCAGTTTCAGGCAGGCCCCCTACGAGCAGTACTTC; CDR3aa: CASSFRQAPYEQYF; v_gene: TRBV12-3/TRBV12-4; d_gene: .; abundance: many; j_gene: TRBJ2-7
CDR3nt: TGTGCCAGCACCGTGGGACTAGCAAGATACAATGAGCAGTTCTTC; CDR3aa: CASTVGLARYNEQFF; v_gene: TRBV11-2; d_gene: TRBD2; abundance: many; j_gene: TRBJ2-1
CDR3nt: TGTGCCAGCAGCTTATTCGGCGGGAGGGCCGGTGAGCAGTTCTTC; CDR3aa: CASSLFGGRAGEQFF; v_gene: TRBV11-3; d_gene: TRBD2; abundance: .; j_gene: TRBJ2-1
CDR3nt: TGTGCCAGCCGCGACCTCGGGGGCTACACCTTC; CDR3aa: CASRDLGGYTF; v_gene: TRBV12-3/TRBV12-4; d_gene: .; abundance: many; j_gene: TRBJ1-2
CDR3nt: TGTGAAACCCCTCCGGGGACTAGCGGCTACGAGCAGTACTTC; CDR3aa: CETPPGTSGYEQYF; v_gene: TRBV28; d_gene: TRBD2; abundance: .; j_gene: TRBJ2-7
CDR3nt: TGTGCCAGCAGCCGGGGACTAGCGGGAAAAGAGACCCAGTACTTC; CDR3aa: CASSRGLAGKETQYF; v_gene: TRBV7-1; d_gene: TRBD2; abundance: .; j_gene: TRBJ2-5
CDR3nt: TGTGCCAGCAGTCCGGGACAGGGGCTAGGTAGCAATCAGCCCCAGCATTTT; CDR3aa: CASSPGQGLGSNQPQHF; v_gene: TRBV12-3/TRBV12-4; d_gene: TRBD1; abundance: few; j_gene: TRBJ1-5
CDR3nt: TGCAGTGCTAGAGGCCCCACAGGGGACATTCAGTACTTC; CDR3aa: CSARGPTGDIQYF; v_gene: TRBV20-1; d_gene: TRBD1; abundance: many; j_gene: TRBJ2-4
CDR3nt: TGTGCCAGCAGCGAGAGAGCGGGAAGAAAGACCCAGTACTTC; CDR3aa: CASSERAGRKTQYF; v_gene: TRBV7-9; d_gene: TRBD2; abundance: many; j_gene: TRBJ2-5
CDR3nt: TGCAGTGCTAGAGCATTAAGCGGGAGGATCGATGAGCAGTTCTTC; CDR3aa: CSARALSGRIDEQFF; v_gene: TRBV20-1; d_gene: TRBD2; abundance: many; j_gene: TRBJ2-1
CDR3nt: TGCGCCAGCAGCTCGGGGGCGTCGTCCGAGACAGATACGCAGTATTTT; CDR3aa: CASSSGASSETDTQYF; v_gene: TRBV5-1; d_gene: .; abundance: many; j_gene: TRBJ2-3
CDR3nt: TGCAGTGCTACAGGACAGGGGAGGCCAGAAGCTTTCTTT; CDR3aa: CSATGQGRPEAFF; v_gene: TRBV20-1; d_gene: TRBD1; abundance: few; j_gene: TRBJ1-1
CDR3nt: TGTGCCAGCGGAAGACACCACGAAGCTTTCTTT; CDR3aa: CASGRHHEAFF; v_gene: TRBV11-2; d_gene: .; abundance: few; j_gene: TRBJ1-1
CDR3nt: TGCGCCAGCAGCTTTCAATCATCGGTCCGGACGCGGGACACTGAAGCTTTCTTT; CDR3aa: CASSFQSSVRTRDTEAFF; v_gene: TRBV5-1; d_gene: .; abundance: many; j_gene: TRBJ1-1
CDR3nt: TGTGCCAGCAGCTTGGGACTAGCGGCCACAGATACGCAGTATTTT; CDR3aa: CASSLGLAATDTQYF; v_gene: TRBV11-3; d_gene: TRBD2; abundance: many; j_gene: TRBJ2-3
CDR3nt: TGTGCCAGCAGTCCGACGGGCGGGAGAGTCTACGAGCAGTACTTC; CDR3aa: CASSPTGGRVYEQYF; v_gene: TRBV27; d_gene: TRBD2; abundance: many; j_gene: TRBJ2-7
CDR3nt: TGTGCCAGCTTAAAAATAACTAAGAATCAGCCCCAGCATTTT; CDR3aa: CASLKITKNQPQHF; v_gene: TRBV7-9; d_gene: .; abundance: many; j_gene: TRBJ1-5
CDR3nt: TGTGCCAGCAGTTTAGGTCTTCTGACGCAGTATTTT; CDR3aa: CASSLGLLTQYF; v_gene: TRBV12-3/TRBV12-4; d_gene: .; abundance: many; j_gene: TRBJ2-3